These T cell receptor beta chains were read from a single sample in a study of blood T cell repertoires in COVID-19. Assay: immunoSEQ multiplex PCR; the TCRdb copy retains only in-frame clones and omits some. The top ten hold about 20% of the sample, which has about 80,000 clones, 70% to 90% seen once. The specimen was peripheral blood. These receptors were taken from an elderly man with active or convalescent COVID-19. CDR3s include the opening cysteine and the closing phenylalanine or tryptophan. Fields, in order: J gene, clone size, V gene, D gene, CDR3 DNA, CDR3 protein. The D gene is left open where the match is weak. For some rows the clone size is stated as once, few or many, or as a class when expanded; others skip it.

J gene: TRBJ1-6; clone size: .; V gene: TRBV4-2; D gene: .; CDR3 DNA: TGTGCCAGCAGCCTGGACAATTATAATTCACCCCTCCACTTT; CDR3 protein: CASSLDNYNSPLHF
J gene: TRBJ2-1; clone size: .; V gene: TRBV24-1; D gene: TRBD1; CDR3 DNA: TGTGCCACCAGTGGGACAGGGGGCGGACATGAGCAGTTCTTC; CDR3 protein: CATSGTGGGHEQFF
J gene: TRBJ1-5; clone size: few; V gene: TRBV27; D gene: TRBD1; CDR3 DNA: TGTGCCAGCTCCCCGACAGGGAGCAATCAGCCCCAGCATTTT; CDR3 protein: CASSPTGSNQPQHF
J gene: TRBJ1-1; clone size: once; V gene: TRBV6-1; D gene: .; CDR3 DNA: TGTGCCAGCAGTGACAACAGCTGGAACACTGAAGCTTTCTTT; CDR3 protein: CASSDNSWNTEAFF
J gene: TRBJ2-2; clone size: once; V gene: TRBV5-1; D gene: TRBD1; CDR3 DNA: TGCGCCAGCAGCTTGTCACCCGGACACAGGGGCCTTCACCGGGGAGCTGTTTTT; CDR3 protein: CASSLSPGHRGLHRGAVF
J gene: TRBJ1-5; clone size: once; V gene: TRBV15; D gene: .; CDR3 DNA: TGTGCCACCAGCAGAGCTCTGACACAAAATCAGCCCCAGCATTTT; CDR3 protein: CATSRALTQNQPQHF
J gene: TRBJ2-1; clone size: .; V gene: TRBV5-1; D gene: .; CDR3 DNA: TGCGCCAGCAGCTTCGGTGGGAGCCGCAATGAGCAGTTCTTC; CDR3 protein: CASSFGGSRNEQFF
J gene: TRBJ1-4; clone size: .; V gene: TRBV10-3; D gene: TRBD1; CDR3 DNA: TGTGCCATCAGTGAGTCTTCGGGACAGGGTGTTACTGCTCGTGAAAAACTGTTTTTT; CDR3 protein: CAISESSGQGVTAREKLFF
J gene: TRBJ1-2; clone size: .; V gene: TRBV7-2; D gene: .; CDR3 DNA: TGTGCCAGCAGCTTAGTCCCCCCCGCGGGGGGGGGCGGCTACACCTTC; CDR3 protein: CASSLVPPAGGGGYTF
J gene: TRBJ1-1; clone size: few; V gene: TRBV11-2; D gene: .; CDR3 DNA: TGTGCCAGCAGCTTCGACAGCGCTGGCACTGAAGCTTTCTTT; CDR3 protein: CASSFDSAGTEAFF
J gene: TRBJ1-2; clone size: .; V gene: TRBV3-1/TRBV3-2; D gene: .; CDR3 DNA: TGTGCCAGCAGCCAAGGTCCGTTTTATGGCTACACCTTC; CDR3 protein: CASSQGPFYGYTF
J gene: TRBJ2-3; clone size: .; V gene: TRBV11-3; D gene: .; CDR3 DNA: TGTGCCAGCAGCCCCCGGAGGAGTGGCGCAGATACGCAGTATTTT; CDR3 protein: CASSPRRSGADTQYF
J gene: TRBJ1-1; clone size: once; V gene: TRBV7-9; D gene: TRBD1; CDR3 DNA: TGTGCCAGCAGCCCCGACAGGGGGAACACTGAAGCTTTCTTT; CDR3 protein: CASSPDRGNTEAFF
J gene: TRBJ1-2; clone size: .; V gene: TRBV7-9; D gene: TRBD1; CDR3 DNA: TGTGCCAGCAGCAGCCGGGACAGGGAAGTTGATGGCTACACCTTC; CDR3 protein: CASSSRDREVDGYTF
J gene: TRBJ2-1; clone size: .; V gene: TRBV15; D gene: TRBD2; CDR3 DNA: TGTGCCACCAGGGGAACTGGGGAGGGTGGAAAAGTGCGGGACAATGAGCAGTTCTTC; CDR3 protein: CATRGTGEGGKVRDNEQFF
J gene: TRBJ2-3; clone size: .; V gene: TRBV7-9; D gene: TRBD1; CDR3 DNA: TGTGCCAGCAGCTATGGCAGGACAGGGTCGAGGACAGATACGCAGTATTTT; CDR3 protein: CASSYGRTGSRTDTQYF
J gene: TRBJ1-5; clone size: many; V gene: TRBV7-8; D gene: .; CDR3 DNA: TGTGCCAGCGGAGAGGGCAATCAGCCCCAGCATTTT; CDR3 protein: CASGEGNQPQHF
J gene: TRBJ2-2; clone size: .; V gene: TRBV4-1; D gene: TRBD2; CDR3 DNA: TGCGCCAGCAGCCGAGCGGGGGGCGCCTCGAACACCGGGGAGCTGTTTTTT; CDR3 protein: CASSRAGGASNTGELFF
J gene: TRBJ1-1; clone size: .; V gene: TRBV7-9; D gene: TRBD1; CDR3 DNA: TGTGCCAGCAGCTTAGTGTATCGGACAGGGGGTTTCTTT; CDR3 protein: CASSLVYRTGGFF
J gene: TRBJ1-2; clone size: .; V gene: TRBV6-6; D gene: TRBD1; CDR3 DNA: TGTGCCAGCAGTTTGGGACAGGGCTACTATGGCTACACCTTC; CDR3 protein: CASSLGQGYYGYTF
J gene: TRBJ2-3; clone size: .; V gene: TRBV29-1; D gene: TRBD1; CDR3 DNA: TGCAGCGTCGGGACAGGGGCAAGCACAGATACGCAGTATTTT; CDR3 protein: CSVGTGASTDTQYF
J gene: TRBJ2-5; clone size: .; V gene: TRBV5-1; D gene: TRBD1; CDR3 DNA: TGCGCCAGCAGCCATATGGGACAGGGAGATCAAGAGACCCAGTACTTC; CDR3 protein: CASSHMGQGDQETQYF
J gene: TRBJ2-5; clone size: .; V gene: TRBV9; D gene: TRBD2; CDR3 DNA: TGTGCCAGCAGCCCGGCCTCTAGCGGGGGGGCCGTGCACTTC; CDR3 protein: CASSPASSGGAVHF
J gene: TRBJ1-2; clone size: .; V gene: TRBV2; D gene: .; CDR3 DNA: TGTGCCAGCAGTATTTACACACGTTCCGCACGCTACACCTTC; CDR3 protein: CASSIYTRSARYTF
J gene: TRBJ1-1; clone size: .; V gene: TRBV7-2; D gene: .; CDR3 DNA: TGTGCCAGCGGGAGGGAGGTGAACACTGAAGCTTTCTTT; CDR3 protein: CASGREVNTEAFF
J gene: TRBJ1-5; clone size: few; V gene: TRBV4-2; D gene: .; CDR3 DNA: TGTGCCAGCAGCCAAGTTGAACAGGGTCCTGGTCAGCCCCAGCATTTT; CDR3 protein: CASSQVEQGPGQPQHF
J gene: TRBJ2-1; clone size: .; V gene: TRBV24-1; D gene: .; CDR3 DNA: TGTGCCACCAGTGATTTCTTTGATGAGCAGTTCTTC; CDR3 protein: CATSDFFDEQFF
J gene: TRBJ2-5; clone size: .; V gene: TRBV5-4; D gene: .; CDR3 DNA: TGTGCCAGCCGTGTGGGGCGCCAACAAGAGACCCAGTACTTC; CDR3 protein: CASRVGRQQETQYF
J gene: TRBJ2-5; clone size: once; V gene: TRBV3-1/TRBV3-2; D gene: TRBD1; CDR3 DNA: TGTGCCAGCAGCCGTAGAGGGGGCATTGGGCAAGAGACCCAGTACTTC; CDR3 protein: CASSRRGGIGQETQYF
J gene: TRBJ1-4; clone size: .; V gene: TRBV2; D gene: TRBD1; CDR3 DNA: TGTGCCAGCAGTTATCAGGGGGCTAGTGAAAAACTGTTTTTT; CDR3 protein: CASSYQGASEKLFF
J gene: TRBJ1-1; clone size: .; V gene: TRBV11-1; D gene: .; CDR3 DNA: TGTGCCAGCAGCTTACGGAACAGGGTCACTGAAGCTTTCTTT; CDR3 protein: CASSLRNRVTEAFF
J gene: TRBJ1-2; clone size: once; V gene: TRBV6-5; D gene: .; CDR3 DNA: TGTGCCAGCAGGGAGACCCGGACACACACCTACACCTTC; CDR3 protein: CASRETRTHTYTF
J gene: TRBJ2-3; clone size: .; V gene: TRBV14; D gene: .; CDR3 DNA: TGTGCCAGCAGCCAAGGTCGAGGGATCGCTAGCACAGATACGCAGTATTTT; CDR3 protein: CASSQGRGIASTDTQYF
J gene: TRBJ2-1; clone size: once; V gene: TRBV5-1; D gene: .; CDR3 DNA: TGCGCCAGCCGGCGTTTCGGAGGTATCAATGAGCAGTTCTTC; CDR3 protein: CASRRFGGINEQFF
J gene: TRBJ1-4; clone size: .; V gene: TRBV2; D gene: .; CDR3 DNA: TGTGCCAGCAGTCTCCTCACTAATGAAAAACTGTTTTTT; CDR3 protein: CASSLLTNEKLFF
J gene: TRBJ2-2; clone size: .; V gene: TRBV2; D gene: TRBD1; CDR3 DNA: TGTGCCAGCAGGGGACAGGGAAGGGCCGGGGAGCTGTTTTTT; CDR3 protein: CASRGQGRAGELFF
J gene: TRBJ1-3; clone size: .; V gene: TRBV5-1; D gene: .; CDR3 DNA: TGCGCCAGCAGCTTACCCAGGGATGCTGGAAACACCATATATTTT; CDR3 protein: CASSLPRDAGNTIYF
J gene: TRBJ1-1; clone size: .; V gene: TRBV18; D gene: TRBD1; CDR3 DNA: TGTGCCAGCTCACCAGGACAGGGCACTGAAGCTTTCTTT; CDR3 protein: CASSPGQGTEAFF